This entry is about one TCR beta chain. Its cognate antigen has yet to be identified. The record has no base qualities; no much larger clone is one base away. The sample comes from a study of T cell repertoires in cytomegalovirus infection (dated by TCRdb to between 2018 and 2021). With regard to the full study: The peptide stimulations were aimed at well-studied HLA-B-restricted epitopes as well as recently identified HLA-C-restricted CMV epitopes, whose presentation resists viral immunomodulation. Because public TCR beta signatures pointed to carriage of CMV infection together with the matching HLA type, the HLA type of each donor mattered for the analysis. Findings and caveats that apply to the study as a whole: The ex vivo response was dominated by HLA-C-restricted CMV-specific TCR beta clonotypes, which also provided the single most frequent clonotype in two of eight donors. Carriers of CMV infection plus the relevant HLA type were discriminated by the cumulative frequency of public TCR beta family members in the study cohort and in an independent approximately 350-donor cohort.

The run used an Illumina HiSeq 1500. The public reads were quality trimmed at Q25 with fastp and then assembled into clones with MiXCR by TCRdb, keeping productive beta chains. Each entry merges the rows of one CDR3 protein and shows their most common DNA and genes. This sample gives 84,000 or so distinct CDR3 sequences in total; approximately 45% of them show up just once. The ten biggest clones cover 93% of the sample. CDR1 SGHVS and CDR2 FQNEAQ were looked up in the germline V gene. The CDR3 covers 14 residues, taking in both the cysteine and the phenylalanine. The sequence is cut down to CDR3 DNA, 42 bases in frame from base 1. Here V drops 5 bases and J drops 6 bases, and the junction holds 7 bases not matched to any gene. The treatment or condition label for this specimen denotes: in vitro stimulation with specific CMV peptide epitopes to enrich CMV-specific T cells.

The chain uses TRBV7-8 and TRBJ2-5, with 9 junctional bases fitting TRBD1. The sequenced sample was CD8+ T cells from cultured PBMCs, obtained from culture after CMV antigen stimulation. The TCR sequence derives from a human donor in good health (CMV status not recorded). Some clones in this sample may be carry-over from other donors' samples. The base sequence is TGTGCCAGCAGCCCGCGGGACAGGGTACAGACCCAGTACTTC. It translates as CASSPRDRVQTQYF.